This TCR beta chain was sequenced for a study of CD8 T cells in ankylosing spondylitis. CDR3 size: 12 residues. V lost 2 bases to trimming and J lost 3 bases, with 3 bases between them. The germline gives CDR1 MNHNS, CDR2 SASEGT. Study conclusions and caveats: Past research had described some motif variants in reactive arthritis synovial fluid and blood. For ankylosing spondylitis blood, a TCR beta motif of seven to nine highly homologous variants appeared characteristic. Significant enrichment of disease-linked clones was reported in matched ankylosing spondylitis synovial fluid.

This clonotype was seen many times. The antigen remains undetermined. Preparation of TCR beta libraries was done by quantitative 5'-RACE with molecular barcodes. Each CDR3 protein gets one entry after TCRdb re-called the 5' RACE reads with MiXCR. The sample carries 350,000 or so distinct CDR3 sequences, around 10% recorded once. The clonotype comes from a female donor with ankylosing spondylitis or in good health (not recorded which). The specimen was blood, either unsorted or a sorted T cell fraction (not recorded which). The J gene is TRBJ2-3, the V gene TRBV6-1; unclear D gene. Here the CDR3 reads CASSEWTDTQYF. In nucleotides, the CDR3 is TGTGCCAGCAGTGAATGGACAGATACGCAGTATTTT.